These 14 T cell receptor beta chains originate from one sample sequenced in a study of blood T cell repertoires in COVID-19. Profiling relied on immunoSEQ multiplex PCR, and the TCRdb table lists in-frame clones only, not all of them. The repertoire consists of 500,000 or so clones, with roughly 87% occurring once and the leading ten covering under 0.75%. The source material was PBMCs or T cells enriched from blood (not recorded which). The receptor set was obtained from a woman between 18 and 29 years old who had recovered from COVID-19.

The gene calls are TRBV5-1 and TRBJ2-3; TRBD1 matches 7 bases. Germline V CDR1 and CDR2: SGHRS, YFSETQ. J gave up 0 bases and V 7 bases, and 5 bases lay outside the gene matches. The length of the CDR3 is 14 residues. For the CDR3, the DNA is TGCGCCAGCGGACAGGACAGTAGCACAGATACGCAGTATTTT. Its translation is CASGQDSSTDTQYF.

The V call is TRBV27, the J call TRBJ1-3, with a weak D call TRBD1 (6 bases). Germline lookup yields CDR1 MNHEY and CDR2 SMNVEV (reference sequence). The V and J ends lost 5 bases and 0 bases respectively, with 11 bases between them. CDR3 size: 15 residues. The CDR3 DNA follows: TGTGCCAGCAGTCCGGACAGATTCTCTGGAAACACCATATATTTT. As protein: CASSPDRFSGNTIYF.

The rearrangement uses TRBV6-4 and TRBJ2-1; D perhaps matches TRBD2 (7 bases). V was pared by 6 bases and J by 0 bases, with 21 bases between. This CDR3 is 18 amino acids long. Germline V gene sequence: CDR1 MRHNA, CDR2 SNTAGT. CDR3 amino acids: CASSQTGGGGYSYNEQFF. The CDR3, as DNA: TGTGCCAGCAGCCAGACGGGGGGTGGGGGCTACTCCTACAATGAGCAGTTCTTC.

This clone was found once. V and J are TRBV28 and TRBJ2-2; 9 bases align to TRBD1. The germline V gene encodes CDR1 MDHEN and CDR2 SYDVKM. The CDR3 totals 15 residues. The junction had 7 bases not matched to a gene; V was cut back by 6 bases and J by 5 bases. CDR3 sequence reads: CASSPTGGSTGELFF. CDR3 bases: TGTGCCAGCAGCCCGACAGGGGGTTCTACCGGGGAGCTGTTTTTT.

CDR3 sequence reads: CASSYTGRGIWANTEAFF. CDR3 coding DNA: TGCGCCAGCAGCTACACAGGGCGGGGGATATGGGCGAACACTGAAGCTTTCTTT. V gene TRBV5-1 combines with J gene TRBJ1-1; D might be TRBD1 (6 bases). This CDR3 contains 18 residues. V was cut by 3 bases and J by 1 base, with 22 bases left in between. Germline assignment: CDR1 SGHRS and CDR2 YFSETQ.

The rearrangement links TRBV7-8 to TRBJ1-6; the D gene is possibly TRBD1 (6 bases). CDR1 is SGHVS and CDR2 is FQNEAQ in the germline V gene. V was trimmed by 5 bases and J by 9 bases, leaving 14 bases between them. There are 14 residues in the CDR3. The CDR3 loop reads CASSPSQGRSPLHF. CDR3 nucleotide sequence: TGTGCCAGCAGCCCTTCGCAGGGGCGTTCACCCCTCCACTTT.

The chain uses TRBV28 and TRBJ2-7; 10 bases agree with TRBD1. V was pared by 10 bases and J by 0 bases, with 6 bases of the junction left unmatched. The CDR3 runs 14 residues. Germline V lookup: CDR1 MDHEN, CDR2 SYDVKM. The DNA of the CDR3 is TGTGCCACCGGATGGACAGGGGGCTCCTACGAGCAGTACTTC. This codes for CATGWTGGSYEQYF.

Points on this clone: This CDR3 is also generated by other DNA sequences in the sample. As DNA, the CDR3 is TGCGCCAGCAGCTTGGAGGGGGTGAGCAATTCACCCCTCCACTTT. Translation: CASSLEGVSNSPLHF. V and J are TRBV5-1 and TRBJ1-6; D perhaps matches TRBD1 (6 bases). V lost 0 bases and J 7 bases, leaving 11 bases between the germline ends. CDR1 is SGHRS and CDR2 is YFSETQ in the germline V gene. The CDR3 loop spans 15 amino acids.

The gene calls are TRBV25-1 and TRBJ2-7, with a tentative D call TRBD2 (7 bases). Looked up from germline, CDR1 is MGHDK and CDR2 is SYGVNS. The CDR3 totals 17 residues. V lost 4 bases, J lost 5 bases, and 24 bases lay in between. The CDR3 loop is CASSAPLRGGAPHEQYF. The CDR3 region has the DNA TGTGCCAGCAGTGCACCCCTGAGGGGGGGCGCCCCCCACGAGCAGTACTTC.

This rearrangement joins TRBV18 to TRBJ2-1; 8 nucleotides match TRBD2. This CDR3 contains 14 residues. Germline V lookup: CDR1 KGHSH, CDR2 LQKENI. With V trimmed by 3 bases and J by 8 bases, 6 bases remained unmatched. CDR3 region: CASSPPGLGDEQFF. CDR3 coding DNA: TGTGCCAGCTCACCTCCGGGACTAGGGGATGAGCAGTTCTTC.

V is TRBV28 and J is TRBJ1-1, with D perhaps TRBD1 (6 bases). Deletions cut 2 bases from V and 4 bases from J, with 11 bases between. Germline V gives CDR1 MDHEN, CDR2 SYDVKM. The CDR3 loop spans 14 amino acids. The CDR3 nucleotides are TGTGCCAGCAGTTTAGACCCAGGGGTCACTGAAGCTTTCTTT. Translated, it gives CASSLDPGVTEAFF.

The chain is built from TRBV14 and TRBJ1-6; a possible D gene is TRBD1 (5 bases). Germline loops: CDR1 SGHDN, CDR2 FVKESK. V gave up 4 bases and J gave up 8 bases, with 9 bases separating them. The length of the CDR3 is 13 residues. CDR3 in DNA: TGTGCCAGCAGCCTCACACAGGATTCACCCCTCCACTTT. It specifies CASSLTQDSPLHF.

The CDR3 is CASSARLAGAANTGELFF. In DNA form, the CDR3 reads TGTGCCAGCAGCGCCCGACTAGCGGGGGCCGCGAACACCGGGGAGCTGTTTTTT. J is TRBJ2-2 and V is TRBV9, with 12 nucleotides matching TRBD2. Losses at the gene ends were 3 bases for V and 0 bases for J; bases not matched to a gene: 6. The CDR3 totals 18 residues. Germline assignment: CDR1 SGDLS and CDR2 YYNGEE.

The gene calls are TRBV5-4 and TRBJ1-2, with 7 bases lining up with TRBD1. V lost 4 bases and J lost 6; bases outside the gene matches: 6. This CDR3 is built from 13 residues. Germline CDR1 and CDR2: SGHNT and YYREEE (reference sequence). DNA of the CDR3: TGTGCCAGCAGCCCTGACAGGGAAGATGGCTACACCTTC. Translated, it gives CASSPDREDGYTF.